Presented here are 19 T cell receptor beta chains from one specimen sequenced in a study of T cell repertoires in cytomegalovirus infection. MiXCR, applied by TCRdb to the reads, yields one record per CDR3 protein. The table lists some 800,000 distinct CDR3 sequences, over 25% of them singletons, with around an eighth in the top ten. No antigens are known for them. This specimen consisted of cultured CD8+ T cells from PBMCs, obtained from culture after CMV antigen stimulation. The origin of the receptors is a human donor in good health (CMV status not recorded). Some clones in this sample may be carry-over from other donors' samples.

Here the CDR3 reads CSARKGEVGLVGHGELFF. Written as DNA, the CDR3 is TGCAGTGCTAGGAAAGGAGAAGTGGGACTAGTGGGGCACGGGGAGCTGTTTTTT. This rearrangement joins TRBV20-1 to TRBJ2-2; 8 nucleotides agree with TRBD2. In germline, CDR1 is DFQATT, CDR2 SNEGSKA (reference sequence). The CDR3 has 18 residues. The J segment lost 7 bases and the V segment lost 3 bases, leaving 19 bases of the junction unmatched.

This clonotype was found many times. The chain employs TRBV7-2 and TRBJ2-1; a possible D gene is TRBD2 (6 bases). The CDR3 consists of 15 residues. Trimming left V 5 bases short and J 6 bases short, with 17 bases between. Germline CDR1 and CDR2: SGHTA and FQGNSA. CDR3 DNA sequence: TGTGCCAGCAGCCGCGACGGGGCGGGGCGCAATGAGCAGTTCTTC. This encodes CASSRDGAGRNEQFF.

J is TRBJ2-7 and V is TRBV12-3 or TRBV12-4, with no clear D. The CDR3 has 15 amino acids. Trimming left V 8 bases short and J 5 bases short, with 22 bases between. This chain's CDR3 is CASGYLSGPSNEQYF. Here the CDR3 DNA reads TGTGCCAGCGGGTACCTCTCGGGCCCATCCAACGAGCAGTACTTC.

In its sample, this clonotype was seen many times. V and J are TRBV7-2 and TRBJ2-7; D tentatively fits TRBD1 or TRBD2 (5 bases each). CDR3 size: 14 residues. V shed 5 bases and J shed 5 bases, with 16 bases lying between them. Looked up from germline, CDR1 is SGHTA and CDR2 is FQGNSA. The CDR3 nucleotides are TGTGCCAGCAGCCCATGGGACGGACTGGACGAGCAGTACTTC. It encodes CASSPWDGLDEQYF.

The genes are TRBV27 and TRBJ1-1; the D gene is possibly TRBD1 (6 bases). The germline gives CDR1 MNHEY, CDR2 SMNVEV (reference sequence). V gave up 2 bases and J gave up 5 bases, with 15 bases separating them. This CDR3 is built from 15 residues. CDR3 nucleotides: TGTGCCAGCAGTTTAATCGGGGGGCGCTATACTGAAGCTTTCTTT. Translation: CASSLIGGRYTEAFF.

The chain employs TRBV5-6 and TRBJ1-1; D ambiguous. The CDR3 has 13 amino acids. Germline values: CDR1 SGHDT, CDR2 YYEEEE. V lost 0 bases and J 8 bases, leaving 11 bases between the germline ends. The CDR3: CASSLGTPGEAFF. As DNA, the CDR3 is TGTGCCAGCAGCTTGGGGACCCCGGGGGAAGCTTTCTTT.

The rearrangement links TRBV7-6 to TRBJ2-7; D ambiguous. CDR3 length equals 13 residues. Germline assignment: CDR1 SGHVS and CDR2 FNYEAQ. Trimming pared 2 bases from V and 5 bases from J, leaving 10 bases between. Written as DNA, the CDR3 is TGTGCCAGCAGCTTAAAAGGGAATGACGAGCAGTACTTC. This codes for CASSLKGNDEQYF. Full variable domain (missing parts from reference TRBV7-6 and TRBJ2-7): GAGVSQSPRYKVTKRGQDVALRCDPISGHVSLYWYRQALGQGPEFLTYFNYEAQQDKSGLPNDRFSAERPEGSISTLTIQRTEQRDSAMYRCASSLKGNDEQYFGPGTRLTVT.

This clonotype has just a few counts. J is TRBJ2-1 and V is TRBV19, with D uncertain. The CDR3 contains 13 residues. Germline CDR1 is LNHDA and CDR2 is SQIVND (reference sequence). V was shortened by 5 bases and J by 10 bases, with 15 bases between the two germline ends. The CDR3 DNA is TGTGCCAGTAGTCAAATAGTCCCCGGGGAGCAGTTCTTC. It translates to CASSQIVPGEQFF.

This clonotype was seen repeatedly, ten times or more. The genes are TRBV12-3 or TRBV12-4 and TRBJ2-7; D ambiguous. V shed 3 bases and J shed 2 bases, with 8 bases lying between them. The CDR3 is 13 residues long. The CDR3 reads CASSFSPTYEQYF. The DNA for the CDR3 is TGTGCCAGCAGTTTTTCCCCAACCTACGAGCAGTACTTC.

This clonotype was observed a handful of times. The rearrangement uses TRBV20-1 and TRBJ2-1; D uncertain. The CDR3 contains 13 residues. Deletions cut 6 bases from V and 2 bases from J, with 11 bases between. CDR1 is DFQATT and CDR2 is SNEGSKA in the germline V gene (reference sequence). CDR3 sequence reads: CSAPGRPYNEQFF. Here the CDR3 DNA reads TGCAGTGCCCCCGGGCGCCCCTACAATGAGCAGTTCTTC.

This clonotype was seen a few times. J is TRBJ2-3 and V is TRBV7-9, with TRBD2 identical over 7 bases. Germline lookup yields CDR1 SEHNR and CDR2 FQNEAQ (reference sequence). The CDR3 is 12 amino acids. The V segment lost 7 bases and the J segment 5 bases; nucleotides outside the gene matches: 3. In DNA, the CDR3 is TGTGCCAGCACCCGGGAGGAAGATACGCAGTATTTT. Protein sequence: CASTREEDTQYF. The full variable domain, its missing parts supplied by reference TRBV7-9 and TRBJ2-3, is DTGVSQNPRHKITKRGQNVTFRCDPISEHNRLYWYRQTLGQGPEFLTYFQNEAQLEKSRLLSDRFSAERPKGSFSTLEIQRTEQGDSAMYLCASTREEDTQYFGPGTRLTVL.

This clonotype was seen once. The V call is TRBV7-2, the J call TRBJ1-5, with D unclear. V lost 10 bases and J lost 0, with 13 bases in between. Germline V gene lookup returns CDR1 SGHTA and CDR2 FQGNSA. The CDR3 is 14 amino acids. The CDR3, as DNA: TGTGCCAACAGTTTCGGTCTTAGCAATCAGCCCCAGCATTTT. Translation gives CANSFGLSNQPQHF.

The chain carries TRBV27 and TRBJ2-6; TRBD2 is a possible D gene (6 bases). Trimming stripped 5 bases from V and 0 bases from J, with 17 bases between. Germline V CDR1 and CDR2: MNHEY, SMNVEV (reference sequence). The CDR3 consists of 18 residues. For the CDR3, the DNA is TGTGCCAGCAGTCACCCGGGACTCGCCCCCTCTGGGGCCAACGTCCTGACTTTC. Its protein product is CASSHPGLAPSGANVLTF.

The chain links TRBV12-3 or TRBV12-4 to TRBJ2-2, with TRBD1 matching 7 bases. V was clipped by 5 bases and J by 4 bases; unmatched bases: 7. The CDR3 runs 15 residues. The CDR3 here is CASSQWDRFTGELFF. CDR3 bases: TGTGCCAGCAGTCAATGGGACAGATTCACCGGGGAGCTGTTTTTT.

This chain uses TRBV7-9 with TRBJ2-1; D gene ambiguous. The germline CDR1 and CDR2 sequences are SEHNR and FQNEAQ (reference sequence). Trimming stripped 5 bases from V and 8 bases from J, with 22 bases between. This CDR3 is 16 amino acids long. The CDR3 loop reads CASSPPTSPTGDEQFF. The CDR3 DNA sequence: TGTGCCAGCAGCCCTCCTACGAGCCCAACTGGCGATGAGCAGTTCTTC.

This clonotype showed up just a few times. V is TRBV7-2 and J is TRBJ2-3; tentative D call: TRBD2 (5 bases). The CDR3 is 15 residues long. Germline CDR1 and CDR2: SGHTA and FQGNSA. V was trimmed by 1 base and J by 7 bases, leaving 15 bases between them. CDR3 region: CASSLGAGWVNTQYF. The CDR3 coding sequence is TGTGCCAGCAGCTTAGGTGCGGGCTGGGTTAATACGCAGTATTTT.

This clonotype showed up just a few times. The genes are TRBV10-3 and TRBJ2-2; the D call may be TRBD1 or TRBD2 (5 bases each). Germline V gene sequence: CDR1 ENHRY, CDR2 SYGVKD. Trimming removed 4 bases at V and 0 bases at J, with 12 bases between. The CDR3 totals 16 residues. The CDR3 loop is CAISGSGTANTGELFF. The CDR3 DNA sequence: TGTGCCATCAGTGGATCCGGGACGGCGAACACCGGGGAGCTGTTTTTT.

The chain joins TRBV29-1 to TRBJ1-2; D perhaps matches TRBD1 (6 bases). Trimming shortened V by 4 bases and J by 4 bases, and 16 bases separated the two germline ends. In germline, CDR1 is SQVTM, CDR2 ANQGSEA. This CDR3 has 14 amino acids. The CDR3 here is CSVGRDIPGYGYTF. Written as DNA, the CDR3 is TGCAGCGTTGGTCGGGACATCCCAGGCTATGGCTACACCTTC.

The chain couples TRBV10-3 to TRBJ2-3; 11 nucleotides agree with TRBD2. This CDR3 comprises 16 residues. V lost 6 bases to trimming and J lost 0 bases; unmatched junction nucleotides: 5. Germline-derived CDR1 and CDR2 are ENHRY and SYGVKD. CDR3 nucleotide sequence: TGTGCCATCAGAGCGTGGACTAGCGGGAGCACAGATACGCAGTATTTT. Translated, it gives CAIRAWTSGSTDTQYF.